The following is a T cell receptor beta chain sequence with its context. The antigen is not known. The authors ran the assay at deep level. Replicate PCRs from sorted subsets contained roughly 220 ng DNA, which is around 30,000 T cell genomes. Profiling relied on immunoSEQ multiplex PCR, and the TCRdb table lists in-frame clones only, not all of them. Found here are around 200,000 clones, approximately 60% of them singletons; the top ten hold more than 9%. The sample originates from a study of shared clonotypes between healthy human individuals. This CDR3 is built from 15 residues. CDR1 and CDR2 (germline): SGDLS, YYNGEE. Trimming took off 3 bases at V and 2 bases at J, with 14 bases between the two ends. Whole-study findings and limits: Though the depth was large, rarefaction showed that sorted-subset sequencing was incomplete. Donors were few, which limited the genetic and exposure-history diversity represented.

The sample was memory CD4+ T cells sorted from blood. Subset described: CD45RA-negative fraction. The chain carries TRBV9 and TRBJ2-5; D ambiguous. The receptor was isolated from a man aged 25 to 45 in good health. The CDR3 DNA reads TGTGCCAGCAGCGCCCAAGACTGGATTCAAGAGACCCAGTACTTC. Translating gives CASSAQDWIQETQYF.